This entry lists 10 T cell receptor beta chains sequenced from one sample in a study of cytomegalovirus exposure and HLA in healthy donors. TCRdb's table, derived via immunoSEQ multiplex PCR, lists solely in-frame clones and lacks some. The data show 160,000 or so clones, 88% seen once. The sample taken for sequencing was PBMCs. The receptors shown here come from a man between 18 and 35 years old in good health and CMV-seronegative.

This rearrangement joins TRBV7-2 to TRBJ1-5; no clear D. The CDR3 runs to 16 residues. Trimming took 1 base from V and 0 from J, leaving 10 bases between them. Germline assignment: CDR1 SGHTA and CDR2 FQGNSA. The chain's CDR3 is CASSLGTVSSNQPQHF. The DNA for the CDR3 is TGTGCCAGCAGCTTAGGTACAGTATCTAGCAATCAGCCCCAGCATTTT.

The chain uses TRBV2 and TRBJ1-2; D might be TRBD1 (6 bases). Trimming shortened V by 6 bases and J by 8 bases, and 22 bases separated the two germline ends. The germline CDR1 and CDR2 sequences are SNHLY and FYNNEI. The CDR3 length is 15 residues. The CDR3 sequence: CASSLVPDPRGGYTF. The CDR3 region has the DNA TGTGCCAGCAGCCTAGTGCCAGACCCCAGGGGCGGCTACACCTTC.

V is TRBV6-6 and J is TRBJ1-2; TRBD1 matches 7 bases. The junction had 9 bases not matched to a gene; V was cut back by 5 bases and J by 6 bases. The V gene's germline CDR1 is MNHNY and CDR2 SVGAGI (reference sequence). CDR3 length: 14 residues. Written as DNA, the CDR3 is TGTGCCAGCAGTCCTCAGGGGGATCAACATGGCTACACCTTC. This sequence encodes CASSPQGDQHGYTF.

The V and J genes are TRBV7-9 and TRBJ1-1, with D tentatively TRBD1 (5 bases). Germline values: CDR1 SEHNR, CDR2 FQNEAQ (reference sequence). V was cut by 11 bases and J by 5 bases, with 21 bases left in between. The CDR3 has 14 amino acids. Here the CDR3 DNA reads TGTGCCGGGAGGAGGGGCGGAACCTATACTGAAGCTTTCTTT. Its translation: CAGRRGGTYTEAFF.

The genes are TRBV2 and TRBJ1-2; D gene ambiguous. There are 13 residues in the CDR3. Looked up from germline, CDR1 is SNHLY and CDR2 is FYNNEI. Trimming pared 8 bases from V and 3 bases from J, leaving 13 bases between. The CDR3 nucleotides are TGTGCCAGCTCGGTTGAGGTGGACTATGGCTACACCTTC. Protein: CASSVEVDYGYTF.

This clone was seen only a few times. The V and J genes are TRBV5-1 and TRBJ1-2; D perhaps matches TRBD1 (6 bases). V was shortened by 5 bases and J by 4 bases, with 12 bases between the two germline ends. Germline values: CDR1 SGHRS, CDR2 YFSETQ. The length of the CDR3 is 13 residues. The DNA of the CDR3 is TGCGCCAGCAGTCCGCAGGGGACCTATGGCTACACCTTC. This codes for CASSPQGTYGYTF.

The chain joins TRBV28 to TRBJ2-5; D perhaps matches TRBD2 (5 bases). V was shortened by 7 bases and J by 4 bases, with 19 bases between the two germline ends. Per the germline V gene, CDR1 is MDHEN and CDR2 is SYDVKM. This CDR3 region has 15 residues. The CDR3 spells CASNVVGASVETQYF. The CDR3 DNA reads TGTGCCAGCAACGTTGTGGGAGCCAGTGTAGAGACCCAGTACTTC.

This clone was seen once. The rearrangement joins TRBV5-1 to TRBJ2-7, with D unresolved. Germline V gives CDR1 SGHRS, CDR2 YFSETQ. The ends were cut back, 0 bases at V and 3 bases at J, with 16 bases in the middle. The length of the CDR3 is 16 residues. This CDR3 reads CASSLGVPTSNYEQYV. For the CDR3, the DNA is TGCGCCAGCAGCTTGGGGGTCCCCACAAGCAACTACGAGCAGTACGTC.

The V gene is TRBV2, the J gene TRBJ1-3; no firm D call. The CDR3 is 14 residues long. In germline, CDR1 is SNHLY, CDR2 FYNNEI. V was clipped by 3 bases and J by 3 bases, with 9 bases between them. CDR3 DNA: TGTGCCAGCAGTGAGAATATACTTGGAAACACCATATATTTT. It codes for CASSENILGNTIYF.

To note about this clone: Just one base apart from a much larger clone, this may be a read error. This chain uses TRBV6-6 with TRBJ1-1, with D maybe TRBD1 (5 bases). The germline V gene has CDR1 MNHNY and CDR2 SVGAGI (reference sequence). V was trimmed by 10 bases and J by 1 base, leaving 10 bases between them. The CDR3 length is 12 residues. In DNA, the CDR3 is TGTGCCACCGAGACAGAGAACACTGAAGCTTTCTTT. Translated: CATETENTEAFF.